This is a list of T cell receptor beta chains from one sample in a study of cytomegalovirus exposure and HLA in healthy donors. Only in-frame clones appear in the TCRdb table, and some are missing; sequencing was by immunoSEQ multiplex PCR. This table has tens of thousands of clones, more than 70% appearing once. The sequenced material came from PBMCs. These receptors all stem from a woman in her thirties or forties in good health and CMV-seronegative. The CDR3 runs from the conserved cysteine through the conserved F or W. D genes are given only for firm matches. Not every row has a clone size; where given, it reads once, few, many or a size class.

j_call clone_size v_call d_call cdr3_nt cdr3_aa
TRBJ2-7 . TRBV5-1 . TGCGCCAGCAGCAGGTATTCAGGGGTAGAGTACGAGCAGTACTTC CASSRYSGVEYEQYF
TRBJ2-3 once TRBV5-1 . TGCGCCAGCAGCTTGCGGGGGGCGAGCGCAGATACGCAGTATTTT CASSLRGASADTQYF
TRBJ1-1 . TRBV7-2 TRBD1 TGTGCCAGCAGCCGAAGCGTACAGGGGCAAGCTTTCTTT CASSRSVQGQAFF
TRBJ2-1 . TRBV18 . TGTGCCAGCTCACCGGAGAAGAGCTCCTACAATGAGCAGTTCTTC CASSPEKSSYNEQFF
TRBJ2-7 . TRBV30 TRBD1 TGTGCCTGGAGTGGTGGGGACAGGACTTACGAGCAGTACTTC CAWSGGDRTYEQYF
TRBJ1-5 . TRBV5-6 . TGTGCCAGCAGCTTGGGACTTAGCAATCAGCCCCAGCATTTT CASSLGLSNQPQHF
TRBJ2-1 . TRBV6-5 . TGTGCCAGCAGTTTTGACAGTTACAATGAGCAGTTCTTC CASSFDSYNEQFF
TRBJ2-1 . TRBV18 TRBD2 TGTGCCAGCTACCCTGGGGGGGGCAATGAGCAGTTCTTC CASYPGGGNEQFF
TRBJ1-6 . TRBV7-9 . TGTGCCAGCAGCTTATGGCTCGGACAGAGTAATTCACCCCTCCACTTT CASSLWLGQSNSPLHF
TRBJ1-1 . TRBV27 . TGTGCCAGCAGTTACAAGGGGTTCGCAACTGAAGCTTTCTTT CASSYKGFATEAFF
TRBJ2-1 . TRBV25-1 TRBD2 TGTGCCAGCAGTGCTAGCGGGGGGGGCAATGAGCAGTTCTTC CASSASGGGNEQFF